The entry that follows covers one T cell receptor (beta chain) sequence. This table comes from immunoSEQ multiplex PCR, and its TCRdb copy is limited to in-frame clones, with some not included. Of about 270,000 clones in the sample, approximately 90% are singletons; the top ten hold approximately 2.9%. Participants were aged roughly 18 to 89 years from about two dozen US areas. This specimen comes from a study of blood T cell repertoires in COVID-19. Overall study context: The study drew acute and convalescent COVID-19 samples from the United States, Italy and Spain. In each case, the material was cDNA or gDNA derived from T cells, B-cell-depleted T cells, or PBMCs.

This CDR3 has 15 residues. Trimming removed 11 bases from V and 3 bases from J, with 20 bases in between. Per the germline V gene, CDR1 is SGHAT and CDR2 is FQNNGV. This clonotype was obtained from a man in his forties or fifties who had been exposed to COVID-19. The chain combines TRBV11-2 with TRBJ2-1; possible D gene TRBD2, 7 bases. The sequencing input was PBMCs or T cells enriched from blood (not recorded which). CDR3: CASCSVGGLYNEQFF. In DNA, the CDR3 is TGTGCCTCTTGCTCGGTCGGGGGGCTCTACAATGAGCAGTTCTTC.